What follows are 3 T cell receptor beta chains derived from one specimen sequenced in a study of PD-1 blockade in classical Hodgkin lymphoma. Each patient relapsed following autologous stem cell transplantation, and prior brentuximab vedotin exposure differed. The data were produced by immunoSEQ multiplex PCR, yet TCRdb's version contains in-frame clones alone and is incomplete. The repertoire consists of some 93,000 clones, with roughly 89% occurring once and the leading ten covering approximately 12%. The sequencing used peripheral blood mononuclear cells (PBMCs), collected before the second cycle of nivolumab. Receptors originate from a human donor with classical Hodgkin lymphoma.

The chain carries TRBV4-2 and TRBJ2-7; possibly TRBD2 for D (5 bases). The germline gives CDR1 LGHNA, CDR2 YNFKEQ. Trimming removed 0 bases from V and 3 bases from J, with 15 bases in between. CDR3 length: 16 amino acids. The CDR3: CASSQDNWLGSYEQYF. The CDR3 DNA sequence: TGTGCCAGCAGCCAAGATAATTGGCTAGGGAGCTACGAGCAGTACTTC.

V gene TRBV28 combines with J gene TRBJ2-2; D unclear. Trimming stripped 7 bases from V and 6 bases from J, with 15 bases between. The germline gives CDR1 MDHEN, CDR2 SYDVKM. The CDR3 loop spans 14 amino acids. The CDR3 DNA reads as TGTGCCAGCATCCTGTCCGAAGGGTCCGGGGAGCTGTTTTTT. This encodes CASILSEGSGELFF. The full variable domain, in which reference TRBV28 and TRBJ2-2 provide the parts outside the CDR3, is DVKVTQSSRYLVKRTGEKVFLECVQDMDHENMFWYRQDPGLGLRLIYFSYDVKMKEKGDIPEGYSVSREKKERFSLILESASTNQTSMYLCASILSEGSGELFFGEGSRLTVL.

The chain recombines TRBV11-3 with TRBJ2-7; D unresolved. The CDR3 is 14 amino acids. V shed 1 base and J shed 3 bases, with 10 bases lying between them. In germline, CDR1 is SGHNT, CDR2 YENEEA. The CDR3 DNA sequence: TGTGCCAGCAGCTTAGTCGTCCCTTACTACGAGCAGTACTTC. Translating it yields CASSLVVPYYEQYF.